The 29 T cell receptor beta chains below come from one sample, sequenced in a study of blood T cells in healthy people across ages. Next came a second PCR, run for about 7 to 12 cycles, which used a sample-barcoded 5' primer along with a J-beta primer mix. TCRdb redid the calling of the 5' RACE reads with MiXCR, one entry per CDR3 protein. The sample gives approximately 1.5 million distinct CDR3 sequences, about 31% of which show up once; around 10% is in the top ten. Input material: blood. Receptor source: a woman aged 25 to 39 in good health.

CDR3 loop: CASSQEGGTGGYEQYF. CDR3 sequence (DNA): TGCGCCAGCAGCCAAGAGGGGGGGACAGGGGGTTACGAGCAGTACTTC. This chain joins TRBV4-1 and TRBJ2-7; 11 bases match TRBD1. Germline V gene data show CDR1 as MGHRA and CDR2 as YSYEKL. This CDR3 has 16 residues. V lost 0 bases and J lost 4; bases outside the gene matches: 5.

About this clonotype itself: The CDR3 does not end in the conserved phenylalanine or tryptophan, so this is likely a read error. The J gene is TRBJ2-3, the V gene TRBV12-3 or TRBV12-4, with D unclear. The CDR3 runs to 13 residues. Trimming took off 3 bases at V and 6 bases at J, with 10 bases between the two ends. The CDR3 loop reads CASSLGLSDTQYS. CDR3 nucleotides: TGTGCCAGCAGTTTGGGTCTTAGCGATACGCAGTATTCT.

This clonotype was recorded at least ten times. This chain links TRBV7-2 with TRBJ2-3; D possibly matches TRBD1 or TRBD2 (6 bases each). The germline V gene encodes CDR1 SGHTA and CDR2 FQGNSA. This CDR3 comprises 15 residues. The V and J ends lost 2 bases and 4 bases respectively, with 13 bases between them. CDR3 in DNA: TGTGCCAGCAGCTTATACGGAGGGGGGCCAGATACGCAGTATTTT. This codes for CASSLYGGGPDTQYF.

This clonotype has a count of ten or more. The chain is built from TRBV29-1 and TRBJ2-5; 8 nucleotides match TRBD2. From germline, CDR1 is SQVTM and CDR2 ANQGSEA. With 1 base clipped from V and 5 bases from J, the junction kept 9 bases outside the gene matches. The CDR3 sequence is 15 residues long. As DNA, the CDR3 is TGCAGCGTTGAAGGTTGGCGGGGGGCCACGGAGACCCAGTACTTC. It translates to CSVEGWRGATETQYF.

Comments on this clonotype: A junction end diverges from the germline sequence, so it may reflect a read error. The J gene is TRBJ2-5, the V gene TRBV4-1; D perhaps matches TRBD2 (5 bases). CDR3 length equals 15 residues. CDR1 and CDR2 (germline): MGHRA, YSYEKL. CDR3 sequence (DNA): TGCGCCGGCAGCCAGCAAGCCGGACGAGTCGGGGCCCAGTACTTC. It codes for CAGSQQAGRVGAQYF.

This clonotype was counted between two and nine times. V and J are TRBV5-1 and TRBJ1-2, with 9 nucleotides matching TRBD1. The CDR3 contains 14 residues. The germline CDR1 and CDR2 sequences are SGHRS and YFSETQ. V dropped 5 bases and J dropped 3; count of bases not matched to a gene: 5. The CDR3 sequence: CASSGTGIYYGYTF. In DNA, the CDR3 is TGCGCCAGCAGTGGGACAGGGATCTACTATGGCTACACCTTC. The full variable domain, completed using reference TRBV5-1 and TRBJ1-2, is KAGVTQTPRYLIKTRGQQVTLSCSPISGHRSVSWYQQTPGQGLQFLFEYFSETQRNKGNFPGRFSGRQFSNSRSEMNVSTLELGDSALYLCASSGTGIYYGYTFGSGTRLTVV.

This chain links TRBV7-8 with TRBJ1-2, with TRBD1 identical over 8 bases. Looked up from germline, CDR1 is SGHVS and CDR2 is FQNEAQ. This CDR3 contains 15 residues. With V trimmed by 1 base and J by 6 bases, 7 bases remained unmatched. The CDR3: CASSLVEDRADGYTF. CDR3 DNA sequence: TGTGCCAGCAGCTTAGTTGAGGACAGGGCCGATGGCTACACCTTC.

In this sample, this clonotype turned up a few times. The chain links TRBV12-3 or TRBV12-4 to TRBJ2-2; D assignment may be TRBD1 or TRBD2 (6 bases each). Trimming shortened V by 2 bases and J by 5 bases, and 12 bases separated the two germline ends. The CDR3 runs 15 residues. CDR3 DNA sequence: TGTGCCAGCAGTTTAAGGGGGGTCGGTACCGGGGAGCTGTTTTTT. This translates into CASSLRGVGTGELFF.

J is TRBJ1-2 and V is TRBV7-8, with D tentatively TRBD1 (5 bases). This CDR3 is 22 amino acids long. Germline CDR1 SGHVS, CDR2 FQNEAQ. V was trimmed by 5 bases and J by 2 bases, leaving 36 bases between them. CDR3 bases: TGTGCCAGCAGCCGGGGGGAGCCAACCGAGGTCCTTCTGGGCTCAAAGAACTATGGCTACACCTTC. It yields the protein CASSRGEPTEVLLGSKNYGYTF.

The J gene is TRBJ2-7, the V gene TRBV4-1; the D is unclear. Trimming took 0 bases from V and 3 from J, leaving 15 bases between them. Germline CDR1 and CDR2: MGHRA and YSYEKL. The CDR3 extends over 16 amino acids. CDR3 residues: CASSQDTVYSLYEQYF. The CDR3 DNA follows: TGCGCCAGCAGCCAAGATACGGTCTACTCTCTCTACGAGCAGTACTTC.

Many counts were recorded for this clonotype. Written as DNA, the CDR3 is TGTGCCAGCAGCTTAAGGCCGAACACCGGGGAGCTGTTTTTT. Translation: CASSLRPNTGELFF. This chain connects TRBV7-3 to TRBJ2-2; D gene uncertain. The CDR3 has 14 residues. Germline V CDR1 and CDR2: SGHTA, FQGTGA. Trimming cost V 1 base and J 0 bases, with 3 bases left between them.

The chain is built from TRBV7-9 and TRBJ2-3; TRBD2 matches 14 bases. The germline gives CDR1 SEHNR, CDR2 FQNEAQ (reference sequence). Unmatched junction bases numbered 8, after V lost 4 bases and J lost 5 bases. This CDR3 is 17 amino acids long. CDR3 region: CASSYGLAGGRVDTQYF. CDR3 sequence (DNA): TGTGCCAGCAGCTACGGACTAGCGGGGGGCCGAGTAGATACGCAGTATTTT.

The chain combines TRBV10-3 with TRBJ1-1, with no clear D. Germline V CDR1 and CDR2: ENHRY, SYGVKD. With 10 bases removed from V and 9 bases from J, the gap between germline ends came to 24 bases. The CDR3 extends over 14 amino acids. CDR3 amino acids: CASNFPGSLAKAFF. CDR3 DNA: TGTGCCAGCAATTTTCCGGGTTCCCTAGCGAAAGCTTTCTTT.

Remarks on this clonotype: One end of the junction varies from germline; a read error may be responsible. The chain carries TRBV11-3 and TRBJ2-1; TRBD2 aligns across 7 bases. The V gene's germline CDR1 is SGHNT and CDR2 YENEEA. This CDR3 has 16 amino acids. CDR3 residues: CASSLASGYSYNEQFF. CDR3 nucleotides: TGTGCCAGCAGCTTAGCTAGCGGCTACTCCTACAATGAGCAGTTCTTT.

In its sample, this clonotype was seen a few times. This chain links TRBV7-2 with TRBJ2-3; D gene unclear. The CDR3 is made up of 15 amino acids. CDR1 and CDR2 from the germline V gene are SGHTA and FQGNSA. V was cut by 5 bases and J by 5 bases, with 17 bases left in between. For the CDR3, the DNA is TGTGCCAGCAGCCCCCGAGGAGTACATGGAGATACGCAGTATTTT. This sequence encodes CASSPRGVHGDTQYF. Full variable domain (missing parts from reference TRBV7-2 and TRBJ2-3): GAGVSQSPSNKVTEKGKDVELRCDPISGHTALYWYRQSLGQGLEFLIYFQGNSAPDKSGLPSDRFSAERTGGSVSTLTIQRTQQEDSAVYLCASSPRGVHGDTQYFGPGTRLTVL.

In regard to this clonotype: This may come from a read error, since a much larger clone is one base off. J is TRBJ2-5 and V is TRBV29-1; possible D gene TRBD2, 5 bases. The J call may be mistaken, given a closer DNA end match to TRBJ2-7. Looked up from germline, CDR1 is SQVTM and CDR2 is ANQGSEA. The CDR3 runs 15 residues. The DNA of the CDR3 is TGCGGCGTTAGGACTGCAGTAGGGATTTTCTACGAGCAGTACTTC. Its protein is CGVRTAVGIFYEQYF.

This clonotype showed up just a few times. This chain joins TRBV5-1 and TRBJ2-1, with TRBD2 matching over 11 bases. Per the germline V gene, CDR1 is SGHRS and CDR2 is YFSETQ. J gave up 8 bases and V 0 bases, and 4 bases lay outside the gene matches. The CDR3 is made up of 15 amino acids. The chain's CDR3 is CASSLGVAGGDEQFF. CDR3 sequence (DNA): TGCGCCAGCAGCTTGGGGGTAGCGGGAGGGGATGAGCAGTTCTTC.

The sample holds a few counts of this clonotype. V usage is TRBV20-1 and J usage is TRBJ2-4; no firm D call. The CDR3 runs 14 residues. Trimming removed 3 bases from V and 6 bases from J, with 15 bases in between. CDR1 DFQATT and CDR2 SNEGSKA come from the germline V gene (reference sequence). The CDR3 reads CSASSQDQRNIQYF. DNA for the CDR3: TGCAGTGCTAGTTCCCAGGACCAACGAAACATTCAGTACTTC.

Many counts were recorded for this clonotype. The rearrangement uses TRBV6-5 and TRBJ2-3; D gene ambiguous. Germline CDR1 reads MNHEY; CDR2 reads SVGAGI. CDR3 length: 13 residues. The germline V and J ends were trimmed by 6 bases and 1 base, with 8 bases remaining between them. CDR3 residues: CASRGPGTDTQYF. The CDR3 nucleotides read TGTGCCAGCAGAGGTCCCGGCACAGATACGCAGTATTTT.

The V gene is TRBV27, the J gene TRBJ2-6; D call uncertain. The CDR3 has 16 residues. Deletions cut 1 base from V and 0 bases from J, with 7 bases between. The germline V gene has CDR1 MNHEY and CDR2 SMNVEV (reference sequence). This chain's CDR3 is CASSLLSGSGANVLTF. CDR3 DNA: TGTGCCAGCAGTTTATTGTCCGGCTCTGGGGCCAACGTCCTGACTTTC.

The chain is built from TRBV27 and TRBJ2-2; 9 bases fit TRBD1. V shed 6 bases and J 3 bases; nucleotides not matched to a gene: 5. Germline assignment: CDR1 MNHEY and CDR2 SMNVEV (reference sequence). This CDR3 region has 15 residues. The DNA of the CDR3 is TGTGCCAGCAGCTGGGGGACAGGGCACACCGGGGAGCTGTTTTTT. Amino acids: CASSWGTGHTGELFF.

This clonotype was recorded a few times. This chain joins TRBV7-2 and TRBJ2-3, with 9 bases identical to TRBD2. The CDR3 consists of 18 residues. V lost 1 base to trimming and J lost 4 bases; unmatched junction nucleotides: 12. CDR1 SGHTA and CDR2 FQGNSA come from the germline V gene. Written as DNA, the CDR3 is TGTGCCAGCAGCTTAGTCCTAGCGGGGCCCGAGAGCGCAGATACGCAGTATTTT. This sequence encodes CASSLVLAGPESADTQYF. Using reference TRBV7-2 and TRBJ2-3 for the parts outside the CDR3, the full variable domain is GAGVSQSPSNKVTEKGKDVELRCDPISGHTALYWYRQSLGQGLEFLIYFQGNSAPDKSGLPSDRFSAERTGGSVSTLTIQRTQQEDSAVYLCASSLVLAGPESADTQYFGPGTRLTVL.

V is TRBV12-3 or TRBV12-4 and J is TRBJ2-1; D call uncertain. V was shortened by 5 bases and J by 10 bases, with 18 bases between the two germline ends. The CDR3 length is 14 residues. The CDR3 DNA reads TGTGCCAGCAGTAGGGCATTGCTCGAGAACGAGCAGTTCTTC. Its translation is CASSRALLENEQFF.

The chain uses TRBV7-8 and TRBJ1-4; weak D call: TRBD1 (6 bases). The V and J ends lost 0 bases and 6 bases respectively, with 11 bases between them. The CDR3 runs 15 residues. Germline V lookup: CDR1 SGHVS, CDR2 FQNEAQ. The CDR3 DNA follows: TGTGCCAGCAGCTTAGCGCGGGGGCCGGATGAAAAACTGTTTTTT. Translation: CASSLARGPDEKLFF.

The chain has TRBV3-1 and TRBJ2-5; no firm D call. The J call may be in error: the DNA end matches TRBJ2-7 better. CDR3 length: 15 residues. The germline V gene encodes CDR1 LGHDT and CDR2 YNNKEL (reference sequence). CDR3 protein: CASSPLHTPRGEQYF. CDR3 nucleotide sequence: TGTGCCAGCAGTCCTCTCCATACTCCTAGAGGCGAGCAGTACTTC.

The V call is TRBV27, the J call TRBJ1-2; TRBD1 matches 12 bases. CDR3 length: 15 amino acids. Trimming removed 4 bases from V and 8 bases from J; junction bases left unmatched: 8. In germline, CDR1 is MNHEY, CDR2 SMNVEV (reference sequence). CDR3 nucleotides: TGTGCCAGCAGTTCTCCGGGACAGGGGGCAGTAGGCTACACCTTC. This encodes CASSSPGQGAVGYTF.

Here the CDR3 DNA reads TGTGCCAGCAGCGAAGAGGGTCACGTCGGAGAGTTCTTC. Translation gives CASSEEGHVGEFF. This sequence joins TRBV7-6 and TRBJ2-1, with D perhaps TRBD2 (5 bases). This CDR3 region has 13 residues. V was cut by 5 bases and J by 14 bases, with 19 bases left in between. Germline CDR1 SGHVS, CDR2 FNYEAQ.

The table lists this clonotype with many counts. The rearrangement joins TRBV29-1 to TRBJ2-5; 8 bases match TRBD2. Germline CDR1 reads SQVTM; CDR2 reads ANQGSEA. The CDR3 has 13 residues. With V trimmed by 8 bases and J by 1 base, 6 bases remained unmatched. DNA for the CDR3: TGCAGCATCGGGAGGGCCTCCCAAGAGACCCAGTACTTC. Its protein product is CSIGRASQETQYF.

This clonotype was seen many times. The gene calls are TRBV4-1 and TRBJ2-7; 7 positions match TRBD1. Germline assignment: CDR1 MGHRA and CDR2 YSYEKL. There are 15 residues in the CDR3. J lost 0 bases, V lost 1 base, and 3 bases had no gene match. As DNA, the CDR3 is TGCGCCAGCAGCCAAGTAACAGGGGCCTCCTACGAGCAGTACTTC. Amino acid sequence: CASSQVTGASYEQYF.